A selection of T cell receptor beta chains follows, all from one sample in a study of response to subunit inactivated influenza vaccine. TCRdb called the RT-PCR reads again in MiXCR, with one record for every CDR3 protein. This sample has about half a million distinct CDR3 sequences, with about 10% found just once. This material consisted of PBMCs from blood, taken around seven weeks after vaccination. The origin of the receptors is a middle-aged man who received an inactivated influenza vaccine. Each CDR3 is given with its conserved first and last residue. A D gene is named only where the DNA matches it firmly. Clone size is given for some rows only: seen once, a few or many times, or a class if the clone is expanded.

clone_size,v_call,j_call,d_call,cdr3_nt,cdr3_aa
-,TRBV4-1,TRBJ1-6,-,TGCGCCAGCAGCCCTTCCGTCGGGGCTAATTCACCCCTCCACTTT,CASSPSVGANSPLHF
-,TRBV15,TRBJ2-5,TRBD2,TGTGCCACCAATAGCGGTAGCGGGGGACGGTCGACCCAGTACTTC,CATNSGSGGRSTQYF
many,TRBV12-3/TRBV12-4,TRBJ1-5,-,TGTGCCAGCAGTTTAAACGGCCCAGGGCCCCAGCATTTT,CASSLNGPGPQHF
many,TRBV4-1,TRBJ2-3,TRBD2,TGCGCCAGCAGCCAAGATTTAATAGCGGGGGGGATAAGCACAGATACGCAGTATTTT,CASSQDLIAGGISTDTQYF
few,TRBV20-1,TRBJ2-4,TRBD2,TGCAGTGCTAGACGGCAGCGGGGAGAGCTAGCCAAAAACATTCAGTACTTC,CSARRQRGELAKNIQYF
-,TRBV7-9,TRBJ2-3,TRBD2,TGTGCCAGCAGCTTAGCGCATGCGGGGGGTCTCTCGGATACGCAGTATTTT,CASSLAHAGGLSDTQYF
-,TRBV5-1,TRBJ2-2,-,TGCGCCAGCACTCCGGGTTTACGGGCCGGGGAGCTGTTTTTT,CASTPGLRAGELFF
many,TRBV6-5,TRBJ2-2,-,TGTGCCAGCAGTTGGAGGAAAACTTACACCGGGGAGCTGTTTTTT,CASSWRKTYTGELFF
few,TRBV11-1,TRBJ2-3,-,TGTGCCAGCAGCGGACACCCAGATACGCAGTATTTT,CASSGHPDTQYF
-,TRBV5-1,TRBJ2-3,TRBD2,TGCGCCAGCAGCTTGGGAAATAGCGGGGGCGAGGATACGCAGTATTTT,CASSLGNSGGEDTQYF
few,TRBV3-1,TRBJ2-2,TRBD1,TGTGCCAGCAGCCATGGAACGGGACAGCCTAAAATCCACACCGGGGAGCTGTTTTTT,CASSHGTGQPKIHTGELFF
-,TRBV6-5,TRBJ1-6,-,TGTGCCAGCAGTTCATTCCCGGGGCAGGGCGATTCACCCCTCCACTTT,CASSSFPGQGDSPLHF
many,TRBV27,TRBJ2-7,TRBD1,TGTGCCAGCAGTTTAAAGACAGGGGAAGGCGAGCAGTACTTC,CASSLKTGEGEQYF
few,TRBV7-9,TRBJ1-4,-,TGTGCCAGCAGCACCGCAACTCAAGCAACTAATGAAAAACTGTTTTTT,CASSTATQATNEKLFF
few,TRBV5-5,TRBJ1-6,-,TGTGCCAGCAGCTTGTACGCAGGGGCGGGGTCACCCCTCCACTTT,CASSLYAGAGSPLHF
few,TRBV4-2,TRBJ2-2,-,TGTGCCAGCAGCCAAGTCGATCGGGGTCGCGCCGGGGAGCTGTTTTTT,CASSQVDRGRAGELFF
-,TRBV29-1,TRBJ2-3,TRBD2,TGCAGCGTGACTAGCATGACAGATACGCAGTATTTT,CSVTSMTDTQYF
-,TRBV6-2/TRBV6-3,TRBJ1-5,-,TGTGCCAGCAGTCCCTCCAGAGAATCTCAGCCCCAGCATTTT,CASSPSRESQPQHF
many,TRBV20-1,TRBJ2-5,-,TGCAGTGCTAGAGATAGGCGGGCAGGGACAGAGACCCAGTACTTC,CSARDRRAGTETQYF
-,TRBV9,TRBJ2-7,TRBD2,TGTGCCAGCAGTGTGAGGGCGGGAGAGACCTACGAGCAGTACTTC,CASSVRAGETYEQYF
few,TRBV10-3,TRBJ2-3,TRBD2,TGTGCCATCTACAGCGGGAGGACCACAGATACGCAGTATTTT,CAIYSGRTTDTQYF
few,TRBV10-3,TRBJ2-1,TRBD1,TGTGCCATCAGTCTCGCGGGACAGGGCTACAATGAGCAGTTCTTC,CAISLAGQGYNEQFF
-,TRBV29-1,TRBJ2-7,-,TGCAGCGTTGTAGAGAGGAGGGGTTCCTACGAGCAGTACTTC,CSVVERRGSYEQYF
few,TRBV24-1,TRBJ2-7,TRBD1,TGTGCCACCAGTTACGCGGATAAGGGACAGGTCTACTACGAGCAGTACTTC,CATSYADKGQVYYEQYF
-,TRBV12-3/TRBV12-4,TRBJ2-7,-,TGTGCCAGCAGTTTCTACGGTAACTACGAGCAGTACTTC,CASSFYGNYEQYF
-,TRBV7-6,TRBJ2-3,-,TGTGCCAGCAGCTTAGGATCTGCGTTGGGCACAGATACGCAGTATTTT,CASSLGSALGTDTQYF
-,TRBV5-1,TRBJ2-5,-,TGCGCCAGCAGCTTGGCCACCGGTATCCAAGAGACCCAGTACTTC,CASSLATGIQETQYF
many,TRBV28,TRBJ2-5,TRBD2,TGTGCCAGCAGTCTAAGACTAGCGCCGTACCAAGAGACCCAGTACTTC,CASSLRLAPYQETQYF
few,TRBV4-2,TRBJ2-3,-,TGTGCCAGCAGCCAAGCGACAGGGAGGGATACGCAGTATTTT,CASSQATGRDTQYF
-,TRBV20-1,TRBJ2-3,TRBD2,TGCAGTGGTTCTAGCGGGGTTGGTCGAGATACGCAGTATTTT,CSGSSGVGRDTQYF
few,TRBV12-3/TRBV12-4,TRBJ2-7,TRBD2,TGTGCCAGCAGTCCCGCCGGACTAGCGGGGGTGGCCTGGTTC,CASSPAGLAGVAWF
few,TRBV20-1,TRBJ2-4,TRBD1,TGCAGTGCTAGTGACAGGGGAAAAGGGAACATTCAGTACTTC,CSASDRGKGNIQYF
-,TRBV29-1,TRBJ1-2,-,TGCAGCGTGGCTACTGGACGGTACTATGGCTACACCTTC,CSVATGRYYGYTF
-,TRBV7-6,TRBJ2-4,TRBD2,TGTGCCAGCAGCCCCCGAATAGCGGGAGGGGCCAAAAACATTCAGTACTTC,CASSPRIAGGAKNIQYF
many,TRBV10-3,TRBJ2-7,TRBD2,TGTGCCATCAGGCCCGGGACTAGCATCCACGAGCAGTACTTC,CAIRPGTSIHEQYF
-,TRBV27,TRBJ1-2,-,TGTGCCAGCAGTTTAAGCCCAGGGATGATCTATGGCTACACCTTC,CASSLSPGMIYGYTF
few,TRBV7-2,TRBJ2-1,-,TGTGCCAGCAGCTTAACCGGGACGGGGGCCTACAATGAGCAGTTCTTC,CASSLTGTGAYNEQFF
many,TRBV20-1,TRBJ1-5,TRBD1,TGCAGTGCTACAGGGGGCGGGCAGCCCCAGCATTTT,CSATGGGQPQHF